This T cell receptor (beta chain) was identified during a study of shared clonotypes between healthy human individuals (TCRdb year 2020). Regarding the complete study: Two women and three men aged 18 to 49 years were included in the cohort. Per donor, three plates each were used for CD4 naive and CD4 memory, two for CD8 naive, and one for CD8 memory. To increase sequencing depth and limit assay-specific biases, different laboratories used diverse techniques to prepare libraries and sequence TCR repertoires. Per donor, leukapheresis produced somewhere between about 0.9 and 9 billion PBMCs. Blood TCR repertoires of 5 or 6 healthy adults were deeply sequenced to estimate repertoire size and the extent of clonotype sharing between individuals. Findings and caveats that apply to the study as a whole: The genetic and exposure-history diversity represented was limited by the small number of donors. Pairwise subsampling led to the expectation that sequencing depth would affect the degree of clonotype sharing among donors. Sampling was restricted to blood, and TCR repertoires in tissue are likely to differ from TCR repertoires in blood. Rarefaction of sorted-subset datasets indicated incomplete sequencing despite the large sequencing depth. When several donors were compared, the shared fraction of clonotypes was about 5.4% for naive CD4, about 4% for naive CD8, 2% to 2.5% for memory CD4, and less than 0.45% for memory CD8. Compared with non-shared clonotypes, the clonotypes found in all four sorted-subset donors had higher generation probabilities. Larger estimated clonotype richness was generally found for naive subsets than for memory subsets.

Using the deep immunoSEQ assay, multiplex PCR amplified TCR CDR3 regions from genomic DNA. Extracted genomic DNA from each cell subset was spread evenly across all wells of several immunoSEQ 96-well plates, with each plate serving as a replicate. For sorted subsets, each replicate PCR was loaded with about 0.2 ug genomic DNA, equivalent to about 33,000 T cell genomes. Purified libraries were measured with a Qubit 3.0 fluorometer, size-checked on a Bioanalyzer 2100, and measured again with the KAPA Library Quantification kit. A separate single-read 150-cycle Illumina NextSeq 550 flow cell was used to sequence each immunoSEQ 96-well plate. Turning to the authors' computational methods: Because only junctional sequences without quality scores were contained in the immunoSEQ output, filtering matching that applied to full-length reads could not be performed. Sequences were annotated with PyIR, a Python wrapper for IgBLAST v1.9, and V/J genes and CDR3 were assigned using IMGT germline references. Any read was removed if the V/J assignment was weak (E-value above 1e-6), the CDR3 was missing, or the read contained stop codons, out-of-frame junctions, or ambiguous translated residues. A V3J clonotype was defined by an identical inferred V gene, J gene, and CDR3 amino acid sequence. Percentage overlap between repertoires was computed as shared unique clonotypes divided by the size of the smaller repertoire. RTK rarefaction, the Chao1 estimator, and Recon v2.1 estimates of unobserved clonotypes were used to assess repertoire richness. Generation probabilities were computed with OLGA for all TCRbeta clonotypes obtained by the gDNA method from several donors. TCRdb retrieved this table from immuneACCESS and kept in-frame rearrangements only. Not all clones are present; in checked studies, unresolved V genes account for under half, and no reason is known for the remainder. For V, J and clone size, that table is used; D and trimming come from the DNA. Present in this sample are fewer than 3 million clones, 85% to 95% of which were seen just once. The ten largest clonotypes hold 0.3% to 0.45% of the sample.

The CDR3 spans 13 residues, from the cysteine through the phenylalanine. Only the CDR3 DNA is retained, 39 bases long and in frame from the first base. The germline V gene supplies CDR1 SGHDN and CDR2 FVKESK. V drops 4 bases and J drops 2 bases, leaving 9 bases in between. Turning to this clone: The antigen it binds to is not known. No base quality values were provided; no much bigger clone lies one nucleotide off.

The donors were healthy, HIV-negative adults who had no recently reported acute infections or vaccinations. Every donor was a Caucasian adult residing in Nashville, Tennessee, USA. CD4+ T cells were enriched by magnetic negative selection; naive cells were then positively selected on CD45RA, and the negative fraction formed the memory subset. Blood was obtained by leukapheresis, after which PBMCs were separated by Ficoll-Histopaque density gradient centrifugation and cryopreserved in liquid nitrogen vapor phase. Purity and quantity of every magnetically sorted T cell population were checked by analytical flow cytometry. Genomic DNA was isolated from each sorted fraction and quantified by UV absorbance on a Nanodrop 2000c.

The source material was naive CD4+ T cells from PBMCs. The meaning of the sample's cell subset or site label: CD45RA+ positively selected. This TCR derives from a young man in good health. Some clones in this sample may be carry-over from other donors' samples. Rearrangement joined TRBV14 to TRBJ2-7; TRBD1 is a possible D gene, resting on 6 matching bases. The CDR3 amino acid sequence is: CASSLRGPYEQYF. The sequenced DNA: TGTGCCAGCAGCCTCAGGGGCCCCTACGAGCAGTACTTC.